This T cell receptor (beta chain) was identified in a study of blood T cell repertoires in COVID-19. Study background: Donors in the United States, Italy and Spain gave samples during acute or convalescent COVID-19. Sources were T cells, B-cell-depleted T cells, or PBMCs; the material itself was cDNA or gDNA.

How the authors handled the data: Amplification of reference gene primers was used by the study to estimate nucleated cell counts. Sequencing was performed with immunoSEQ multiplex PCR; in TCRdb, only in-frame clones are kept and a portion is missing. V and J calls and clone size are given by that table; D and trimming were obtained from the DNA. The sample holds 400,000 to 550,000 clones, approximately 90% seen once. The CDR3 consists of 15 residues. CDR1 and CDR2 from the germline V gene are SNHLY and FYNNEI. V was clipped by 6 bases and J by 0 bases, with 13 bases between them. The chain uses TRBV2 and TRBJ2-3; D is possibly TRBD2 (5 bases). The TCR originated in a woman aged 25-40 years with acute or convalescent COVID-19. Sequenced sample: peripheral blood. CDR3 amino acids: CASSPGLFSTDTQYF. CDR3 nucleotides: TGTGCCAGCAGCCCGGGATTGTTTAGCACAGATACGCAGTATTTT.